This TCR beta chain was captured by sequencing in a study of CD8 T cells in ankylosing spondylitis. Study-level findings and limits: Reported data indicate significant enrichment of disease-linked clones within matched ankylosing spondylitis synovial fluid. Roughly eight highly homologous variants made up a TCR beta motif that seemed to typify ankylosing spondylitis blood. Previously reported in reactive arthritis synovial fluid and blood were some of the motif variants.

On this clonotype: Antigen specificity is unknown.

Trimming at V came to 0 bases and at J to 4 bases, leaving 7 bases not matched to a gene. This CDR3 spans 16 amino acids. Germline V gene sequence: CDR1 SGHTA, CDR2 FQGTGA. MiXCR, run by TCRdb on the 5' RACE reads, gives a single entry per CDR3 protein. The data show around 890,000 distinct CDR3 sequences, with roughly 10% seen just once and 0.51% held by the top ten. The origin of this receptor is a male donor with ankylosing spondylitis. J is TRBJ1-2 and V is TRBV7-3; 8 bases fit TRBD1. Sequenced sample: blood, either unsorted or a sorted T cell fraction (not recorded which). The DNA for the CDR3 is TGTGCCAGCAGCTTAACGTCGACAGGGGAAGGCTATGGCTACACCTTC. It specifies CASSLTSTGEGYGYTF.